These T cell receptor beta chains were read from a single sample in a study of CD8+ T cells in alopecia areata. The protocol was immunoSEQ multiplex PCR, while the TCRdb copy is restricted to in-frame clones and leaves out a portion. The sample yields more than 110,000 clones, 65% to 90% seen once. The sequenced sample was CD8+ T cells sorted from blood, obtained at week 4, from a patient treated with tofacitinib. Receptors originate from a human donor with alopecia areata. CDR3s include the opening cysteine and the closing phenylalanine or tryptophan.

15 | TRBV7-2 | CASSFRDTFTDTQYF
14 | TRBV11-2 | CASSLDRTGTSEFF
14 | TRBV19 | CASSTSGAAYEQYF
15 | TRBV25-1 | CASSEYEGGDYEQYF
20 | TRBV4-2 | CASSQEGFASGGSPTDTQYF
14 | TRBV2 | CASSPGGSSYEQYF
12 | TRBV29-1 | CSVVEGSSEAFF
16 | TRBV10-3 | CAISESFSVSTGELFF
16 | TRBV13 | CASSWSLGSSGEKLFF
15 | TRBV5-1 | CASSLDSIPNYGYTF
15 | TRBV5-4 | CASSPPGQGDNEQFF
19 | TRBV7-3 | CASSLWDRGGWIGNQPQHF
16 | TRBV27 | CASSPFPGQGTYEQYF
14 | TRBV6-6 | CASSYPGGNQPQHF
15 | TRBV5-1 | CASSQLAGEQETQYF
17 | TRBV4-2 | CASSQEYPNAMNTEAFF
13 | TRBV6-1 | CASSAGSYTEAFF
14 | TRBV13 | CASSLGGQGETQYF
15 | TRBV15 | CATSRVRTGTDTQYF
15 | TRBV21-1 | CASSTGGESTDTQYF
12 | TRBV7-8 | CASGGLAGGQFF
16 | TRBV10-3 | CAIGPGRELSNTEAFF
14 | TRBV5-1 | CASSLGQGVYEQYF
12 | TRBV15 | CATSFTNQPQHF
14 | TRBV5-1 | CASSLGQGQETQYF
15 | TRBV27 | CASTPYGASTDTQYF
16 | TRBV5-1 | CASSEGLAGDQETQYF
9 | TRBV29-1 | CSVETEAFF
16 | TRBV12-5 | CASGQGWGRSYNEQFF
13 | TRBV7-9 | CASSLAEGYEQFF
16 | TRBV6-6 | CASSLTLAGGTDTQYF
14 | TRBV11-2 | CASSISGPPYEQYF
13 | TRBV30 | CAWSVSNRREQYF
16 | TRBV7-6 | CASTPTRDKSTDTQYF